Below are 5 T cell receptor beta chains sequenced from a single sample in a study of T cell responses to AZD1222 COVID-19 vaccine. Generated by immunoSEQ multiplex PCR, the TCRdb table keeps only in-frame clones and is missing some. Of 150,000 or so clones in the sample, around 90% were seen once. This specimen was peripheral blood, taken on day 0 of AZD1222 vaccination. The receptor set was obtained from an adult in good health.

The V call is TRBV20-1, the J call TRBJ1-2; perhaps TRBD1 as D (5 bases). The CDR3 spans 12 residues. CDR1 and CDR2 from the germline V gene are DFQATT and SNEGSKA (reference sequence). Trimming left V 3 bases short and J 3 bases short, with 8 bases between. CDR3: CSASGDDYGYTF. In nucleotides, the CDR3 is TGCAGTGCTAGTGGGGACGACTATGGCTACACCTTC.

CDR3 loop: CASSGRTGGFSRATNYGYTF. The CDR3 DNA follows: TGCGCCAGCAGTGGGAGGACAGGGGGCTTTTCCAGGGCGACTAACTATGGCTACACCTTC. V usage is TRBV10-2 and J usage is TRBJ1-2; 11 bases line up with TRBD1. The CDR3 extends over 20 amino acids. Germline V lookup: CDR1 WSHSY, CDR2 SAAADI. J was trimmed by 0 bases and V by 4 bases; bases with no gene match: 16.

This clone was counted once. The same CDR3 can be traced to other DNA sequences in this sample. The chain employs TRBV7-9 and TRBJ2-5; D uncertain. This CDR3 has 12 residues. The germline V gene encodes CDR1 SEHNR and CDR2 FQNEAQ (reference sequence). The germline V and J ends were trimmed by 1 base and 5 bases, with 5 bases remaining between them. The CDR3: CASSLVGETQYF. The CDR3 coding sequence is TGTGCCAGCAGCTTAGTTGGGGAGACCCAGTACTTC.

The CDR3 loop reads CASSQRGDKQETQYF. The CDR3 bases are TGCGCCAGCAGCCAACGGGGAGACAAACAAGAGACCCAGTACTTC. V and J are TRBV5-1 and TRBJ2-5; weak D call: TRBD2 (5 bases). Trimming shortened V by 4 bases and J by 2 bases, and 15 bases separated the two germline ends. The length of the CDR3 is 15 residues. Germline V gene lookup returns CDR1 SGHRS and CDR2 YFSETQ.

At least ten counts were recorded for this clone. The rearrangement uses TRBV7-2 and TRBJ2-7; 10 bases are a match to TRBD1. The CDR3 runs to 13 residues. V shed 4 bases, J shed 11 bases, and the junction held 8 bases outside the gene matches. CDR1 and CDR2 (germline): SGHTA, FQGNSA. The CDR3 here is CASSSALGQGKYF. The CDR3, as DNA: TGTGCCAGCAGCTCCGCCTTGGGACAGGGGAAGTACTTC. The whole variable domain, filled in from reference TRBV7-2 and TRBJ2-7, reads GAGVSQSPSNKVTEKGKDVELRCDPISGHTALYWYRQSLGQGLEFLIYFQGNSAPDKSGLPSDRFSAERTGGSVSTLTIQRTQQEDSAVYLCASSSALGQGKYFGPGTRLTVT.